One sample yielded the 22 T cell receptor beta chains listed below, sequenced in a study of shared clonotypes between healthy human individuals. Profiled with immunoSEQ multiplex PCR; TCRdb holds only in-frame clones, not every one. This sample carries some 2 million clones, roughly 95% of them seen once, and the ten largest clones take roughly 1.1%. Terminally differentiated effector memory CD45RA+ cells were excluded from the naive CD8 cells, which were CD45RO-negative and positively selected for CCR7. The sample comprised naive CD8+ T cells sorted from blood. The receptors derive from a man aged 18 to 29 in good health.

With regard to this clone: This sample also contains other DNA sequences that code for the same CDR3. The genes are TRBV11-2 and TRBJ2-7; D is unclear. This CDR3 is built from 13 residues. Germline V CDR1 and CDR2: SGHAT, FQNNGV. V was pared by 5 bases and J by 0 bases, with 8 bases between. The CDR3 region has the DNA TGTGCCAGCAGCCCTGGACCCTCCTACGAGCAGTACTTC. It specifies CASSPGPSYEQYF.

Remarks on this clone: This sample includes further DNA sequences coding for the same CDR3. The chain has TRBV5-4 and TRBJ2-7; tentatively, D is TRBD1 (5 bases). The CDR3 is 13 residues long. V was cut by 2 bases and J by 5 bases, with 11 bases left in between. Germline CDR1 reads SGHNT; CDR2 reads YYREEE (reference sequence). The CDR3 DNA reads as TGTGCCAGCAGCTTAGGGCAGGGCGACGAGCAGTACTTC. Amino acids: CASSLGQGDEQYF.

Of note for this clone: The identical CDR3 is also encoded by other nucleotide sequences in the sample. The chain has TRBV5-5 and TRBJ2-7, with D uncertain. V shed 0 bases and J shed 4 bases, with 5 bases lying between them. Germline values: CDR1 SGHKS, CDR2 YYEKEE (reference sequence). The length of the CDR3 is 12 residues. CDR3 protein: CASSLVGYEQYF. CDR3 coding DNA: TGTGCCAGCAGCTTGGTAGGATACGAGCAGTACTTC.

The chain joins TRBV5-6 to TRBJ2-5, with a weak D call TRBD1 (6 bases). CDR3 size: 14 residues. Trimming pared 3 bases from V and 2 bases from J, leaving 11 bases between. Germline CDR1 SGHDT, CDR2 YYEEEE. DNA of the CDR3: TGTGCCAGCAGCTGGGCGACAGGTCAAGAGACCCAGTACTTC. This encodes CASSWATGQETQYF.

The CDR3: CASSQGGRPGGDTQYF. The CDR3 nucleotides are TGCGCCAGCAGCCAAGGAGGTAGACCGGGAGGAGATACGCAGTATTTT. V is TRBV4-1 and J is TRBJ2-3; TRBD2 matches at 7 bases. Germline trimming cut 1 base from V and 5 bases from J; bases unmatched to any gene: 9. The CDR3 has 16 residues. CDR1 is MGHRA, CDR2 YSYEKL, per germline.

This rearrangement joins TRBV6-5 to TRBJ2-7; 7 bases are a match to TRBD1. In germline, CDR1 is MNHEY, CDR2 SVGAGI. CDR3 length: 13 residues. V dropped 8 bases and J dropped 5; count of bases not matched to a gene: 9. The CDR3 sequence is CASGNRDSHEQYF. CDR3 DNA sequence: TGTGCCAGCGGTAACCGGGACAGCCACGAGCAGTACTTC.

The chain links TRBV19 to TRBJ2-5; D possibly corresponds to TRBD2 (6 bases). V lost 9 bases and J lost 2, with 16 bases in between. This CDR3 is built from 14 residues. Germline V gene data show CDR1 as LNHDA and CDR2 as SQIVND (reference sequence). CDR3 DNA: TGTGCCAGCCGAGCGGGCCCGGATCAAGAGACCCAGTACTTC. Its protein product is CASRAGPDQETQYF.

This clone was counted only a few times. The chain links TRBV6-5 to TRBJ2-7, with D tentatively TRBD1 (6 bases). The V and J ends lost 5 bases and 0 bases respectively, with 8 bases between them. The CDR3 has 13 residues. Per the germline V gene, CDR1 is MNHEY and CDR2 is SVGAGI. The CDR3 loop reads CASSVDSSYEQYF. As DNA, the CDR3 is TGTGCCAGCAGTGTGGACAGCTCCTACGAGCAGTACTTC.

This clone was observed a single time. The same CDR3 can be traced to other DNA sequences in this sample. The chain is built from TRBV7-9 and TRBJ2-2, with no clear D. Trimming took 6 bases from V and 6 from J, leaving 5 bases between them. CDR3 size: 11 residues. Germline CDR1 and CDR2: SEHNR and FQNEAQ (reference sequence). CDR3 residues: CASSPAGELFF. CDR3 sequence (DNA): TGTGCCAGCAGTCCTGCCGGGGAGCTGTTTTTT.

The CDR3 bases are TGTGCCAGCAGTGACTCCAGTCAGCCCCAGCATTTT. Translated: CASSDSSQPQHF. The J gene is TRBJ1-5, the V gene TRBV2, with D hard to call. With 3 bases removed from V and 6 bases from J, the gap between germline ends came to 6 bases. Germline V gene data show CDR1 as SNHLY and CDR2 as FYNNEI. The CDR3 length is 12 residues.

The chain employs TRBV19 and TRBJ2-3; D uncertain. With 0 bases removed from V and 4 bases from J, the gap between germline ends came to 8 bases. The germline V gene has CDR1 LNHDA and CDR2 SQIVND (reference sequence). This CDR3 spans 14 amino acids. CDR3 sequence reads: CASSIDDRADTQYF. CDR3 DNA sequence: TGTGCCAGTAGTATAGATGACCGGGCAGATACGCAGTATTTT.

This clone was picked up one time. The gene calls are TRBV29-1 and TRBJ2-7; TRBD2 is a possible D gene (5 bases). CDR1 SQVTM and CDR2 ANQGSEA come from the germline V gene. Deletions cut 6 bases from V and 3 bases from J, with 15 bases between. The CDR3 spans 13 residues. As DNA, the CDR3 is TGCAGCGTCTCAGAAGTCGGGGACTACGAGCAGTACTTC. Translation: CSVSEVGDYEQYF.

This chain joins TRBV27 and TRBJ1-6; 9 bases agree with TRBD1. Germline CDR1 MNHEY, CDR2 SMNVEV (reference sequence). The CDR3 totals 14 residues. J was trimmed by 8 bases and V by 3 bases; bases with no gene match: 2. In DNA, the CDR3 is TGTGCCAGCAGTTTTACAGGGGGCCATTCACCCCTCCACTTT. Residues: CASSFTGGHSPLHF.

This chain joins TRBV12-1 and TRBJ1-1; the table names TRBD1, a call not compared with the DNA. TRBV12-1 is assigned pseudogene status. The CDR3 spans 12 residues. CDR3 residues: CASSYTGSAAFF. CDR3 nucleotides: TGTGCCAGCAGCTATACAGGGAGTGCAGCTTTCTTT.

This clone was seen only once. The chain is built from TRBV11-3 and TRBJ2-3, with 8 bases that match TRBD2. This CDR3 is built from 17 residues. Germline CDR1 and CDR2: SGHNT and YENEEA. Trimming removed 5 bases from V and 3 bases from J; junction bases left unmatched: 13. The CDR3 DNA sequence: TGTGCCAGCAGCCCTGGAAGTAGCGGGACTGGGACAGATACGCAGTATTTT. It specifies CASSPGSSGTGTDTQYF. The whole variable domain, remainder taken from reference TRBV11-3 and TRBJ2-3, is EAGVVQSPRYKIIEKKQPVAFWCNPISGHNTLYWYLQNLGQGPELLIRYENEEAVDDSQLPKDRFSAERLKGVDSTLKIQPAELGDSAVYLCASSPGSSGTGTDTQYFGPGTRLTVL.

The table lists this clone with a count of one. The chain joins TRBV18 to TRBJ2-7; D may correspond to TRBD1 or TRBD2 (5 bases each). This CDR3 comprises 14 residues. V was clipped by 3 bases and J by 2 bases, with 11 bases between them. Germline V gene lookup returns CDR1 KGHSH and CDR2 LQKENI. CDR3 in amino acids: CASSPGVGAYEQYF. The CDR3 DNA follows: TGTGCCAGCTCACCGGGGGTCGGTGCCTACGAGCAGTACTTC.

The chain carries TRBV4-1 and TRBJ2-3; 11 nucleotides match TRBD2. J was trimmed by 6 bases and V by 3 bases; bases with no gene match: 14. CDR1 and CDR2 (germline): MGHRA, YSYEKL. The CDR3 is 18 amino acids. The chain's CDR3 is CASSHPSPSGGLHDTQYF. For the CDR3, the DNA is TGCGCCAGCAGCCACCCCTCCCCTAGCGGGGGGCTCCATGATACGCAGTATTTT.

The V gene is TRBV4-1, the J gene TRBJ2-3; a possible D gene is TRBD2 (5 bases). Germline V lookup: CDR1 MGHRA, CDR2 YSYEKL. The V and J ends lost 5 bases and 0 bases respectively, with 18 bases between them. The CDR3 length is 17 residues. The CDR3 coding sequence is TGCGCCAGCAGCTATGAACTAGGGTTTCATAGCACAGATACGCAGTATTTT. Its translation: CASSYELGFHSTDTQYF.

DNA of the CDR3: TGTGCCATCAGTGAGTCGGGGGTTATCTCCTACAATGAGCAGTTCTTC. It encodes CAISESGVISYNEQFF. The rearrangement links TRBV10-3 to TRBJ2-1; either TRBD1 or TRBD2 may supply D (5 bases each). V was trimmed by 0 bases and J by 0 bases, leaving 9 bases between them. The CDR3 totals 16 residues. Germline V gene sequence: CDR1 ENHRY, CDR2 SYGVKD.

The CDR3 sequence is CASSPGVGPGELFF. CDR3 bases: TGTGCCAGCAGCCCTGGTGTGGGCCCCGGGGAGCTGTTTTTT. The chain has TRBV7-2 and TRBJ2-2; D remains unclear. The CDR3 has 14 amino acids. From germline, CDR1 is SGHTA and CDR2 FQGNSA. Trimming took off 5 bases at V and 6 bases at J, with 13 bases between the two ends.

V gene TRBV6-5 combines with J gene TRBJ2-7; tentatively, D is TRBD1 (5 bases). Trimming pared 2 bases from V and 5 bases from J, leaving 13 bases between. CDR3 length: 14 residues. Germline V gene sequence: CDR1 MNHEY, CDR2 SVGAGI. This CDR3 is CASSYPGRVHEQYF. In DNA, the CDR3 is TGTGCCAGCAGTTACCCCGGCAGGGTCCACGAGCAGTACTTC.

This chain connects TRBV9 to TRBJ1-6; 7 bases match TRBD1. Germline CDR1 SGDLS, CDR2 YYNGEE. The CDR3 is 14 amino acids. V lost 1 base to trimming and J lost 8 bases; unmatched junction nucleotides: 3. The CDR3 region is CASSVWTGDSPLHF. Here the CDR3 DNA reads TGTGCCAGCAGCGTATGGACAGGAGATTCACCCCTCCACTTT.